Each of the 27 T cell receptor beta chains below was sequenced from the same sample in a study of glioma-infiltrating T cells after dendritic cell vaccination. Clones were read by immunoSEQ multiplex PCR, and TCRdb kept only the in-frame ones, dropping some. The table shows about 92,000 clones, with about nine tenths occurring only once. The source material was blood, sampled before dendritic cell vaccination. The receptors come from a human donor with glioblastoma.

This chain uses TRBV6-5 with TRBJ1-3; TRBD1 agrees at 10 bases. The CDR3 is made up of 14 amino acids. Germline values: CDR1 MNHEY, CDR2 SVGAGI. The junction had 7 bases not matched to a gene; V was cut back by 5 bases and J by 9 bases. This CDR3 reads CASSLRDRGGTIYF. CDR3 DNA sequence: TGTGCCAGCAGTCTCCGGGACAGGGGAGGCACCATATATTTT.

CDR3 region: CASSLADSNYGYTF. DNA of the CDR3: TGCGCCAGCAGCTTGGCAGATTCTAACTATGGCTACACCTTC. V gene TRBV5-1 combines with J gene TRBJ1-2; D unresolved. Between the trimmed V and J ends, which lost 0 bases and 0 bases, there was a span of 6 bases. The CDR3 spans 14 residues. Germline V gene sequence: CDR1 SGHRS, CDR2 YFSETQ.

This rearrangement joins TRBV28 to TRBJ1-2; the match to TRBD1 covers 7 bases. CDR1 MDHEN and CDR2 SYDVKM come from the germline V gene. The V and J ends lost 5 bases and 2 bases, in that order; junction bases with no gene match: 5. This CDR3 contains 14 residues. The CDR3 sequence: CASSALTGNYGYTF. Written as DNA, the CDR3 is TGTGCCAGCAGTGCCCTGACAGGGAACTATGGCTACACCTTC.

The chain combines TRBV15 with TRBJ2-7; TRBD1 agrees at 11 bases. Germline V gene lookup returns CDR1 LNHNV and CDR2 YYDKDF (reference sequence). The CDR3 is 15 amino acids. The V segment lost 0 bases and the J segment 6 bases; nucleotides outside the gene matches: 4. CDR3 amino acids: CATSRDKGTGGEQYF. The CDR3 coding sequence is TGTGCCACCAGCAGAGATAAAGGGACAGGGGGCGAGCAGTACTTC.

The V gene is TRBV5-4, the J gene TRBJ2-2; D gene uncertain. This CDR3 is 15 amino acids long. The V gene's germline CDR1 is SGHNT and CDR2 YYREEE (reference sequence). V lost 4 bases, J lost 1 base, and 11 bases lay in between. In DNA form, the CDR3 reads TGTGCCAGCAGCCCCACAGATTTGAACACCGGGGAGCTGTTTTTT. It specifies CASSPTDLNTGELFF.

The J gene is TRBJ2-7, the V gene TRBV27; D unresolved. V was clipped by 0 bases and J by 3 bases, with 6 bases between them. Germline lookup yields CDR1 MNHEY and CDR2 SMNVEV (reference sequence). The CDR3 extends over 13 amino acids. In nucleotides, the CDR3 is TGTGCCAGCAGTTTATCCCCCCGCTACGAGCAGTACTTC. This translates into CASSLSPRYEQYF.

The chain employs TRBV19 and TRBJ1-5; D is undetermined. V was trimmed by 1 base and J by 0 bases, leaving 10 bases between them. The V gene's germline CDR1 is LNHDA and CDR2 SQIVND (reference sequence). CDR3 length: 16 amino acids. CDR3 DNA sequence: TGTGCCAGTAGTATAGCAACAGAGTATAGCAATCAGCCCCAGCATTTT. It is translated as CASSIATEYSNQPQHF. The full variable domain, in which reference TRBV19 and TRBJ1-5 provide the parts outside the CDR3, is DGGITQSPKYLFRKEGQNVTLSCEQNLNHDAMYWYRQDPGQGLRLIYYSQIVNDFQKGDIAEGYSVSREKKESFPLTVTSAQKNPTAFYLCASSIATEYSNQPQHFGDGTRLSIL.

The V call is TRBV5-6, the J call TRBJ1-3; D is unresolved. V was trimmed by 4 bases and J by 0 bases, leaving 8 bases between them. CDR3 length equals 14 residues. CDR1 and CDR2 (germline): SGHDT, YYEEEE. DNA of the CDR3: TGTGCCAGCAGCCCTCCTAGCTCTGGAAACACCATATATTTT. Amino acid sequence: CASSPPSSGNTIYF.

The rearrangement uses TRBV27 and TRBJ2-7; D is unclear. V lost 2 bases and J lost 3, with 2 bases in between. The germline gives CDR1 MNHEY, CDR2 SMNVEV (reference sequence). The CDR3 is 11 residues long. In DNA form, the CDR3 reads TGTGCCAGCAGTTTACACTACGAGCAGTACTTC. The encoded protein is CASSLHYEQYF.

This chain connects TRBV7-2 to TRBJ2-7; weak D call: TRBD1 (6 bases). Germline-derived CDR1 and CDR2 are SGHTA and FQGNSA. This CDR3 has 15 amino acids. V was cut by 2 bases and J by 0 bases, with 11 bases left in between. In nucleotides, the CDR3 is TGTGCCAGCAGCTTACAGGGGCGAACCTCCTACGAGCAGTACTTC. It yields the protein CASSLQGRTSYEQYF.

The chain is built from TRBV29-1 and TRBJ1-4; 7 bases are shared with TRBD1. Germline V gene data show CDR1 as SQVTM and CDR2 as ANQGSEA. CDR3 size: 13 residues. The trim removed 6 bases at V and 5 bases at J, leaving 6 bases unmatched. The CDR3 coding sequence is TGCAGCGTCCGGGACAGTAGAAATGAAAAACTGTTTTTT. Translated: CSVRDSRNEKLFF.

This chain joins TRBV30 and TRBJ1-4; tentatively, D is TRBD1 (5 bases). Germline loops: CDR1 GTSNPN, CDR2 SVGIG (reference sequence). Trimming pared 5 bases from V and 2 bases from J, leaving 9 bases between. The CDR3 runs to 13 residues. The CDR3 is CAWAPGTNEKLFF. CDR3 nucleotide sequence: TGTGCCTGGGCACCAGGGACTAATGAAAAACTGTTTTTT.

For the CDR3, the DNA is TGCAGCGTTGTCACAGCCAATCAGCCCCAGCATTTT. Protein product: CSVVTANQPQHF. This chain connects TRBV29-1 to TRBJ1-5, with unresolved D. Trimming removed 4 bases from V and 3 bases from J, with 7 bases in between. This CDR3 is built from 12 residues. Germline V gives CDR1 SQVTM, CDR2 ANQGSEA.

This clone showed up just once. The chain recombines TRBV28 with TRBJ2-5; D gene uncertain. The CDR3 loop spans 14 amino acids. Trimming took off 6 bases at V and 1 base at J, with 12 bases between the two ends. CDR1 MDHEN and CDR2 SYDVKM come from the germline V gene. The CDR3 here is CASRARLAQETQYF. The CDR3 bases are TGTGCCAGCAGGGCACGATTAGCCCAAGAGACCCAGTACTTC.

This clone was found once. The genes are TRBV5-6 and TRBJ2-2; no clear D. Trimming removed 4 bases at V and 2 bases at J, with 15 bases between. CDR1 and CDR2 from the germline V gene are SGHDT and YYEEEE. This CDR3 comprises 16 residues. The CDR3 DNA reads TGTGCCAGCAGCCACGTACCGGAGTCTAACACCGGGGAGCTGTTTTTT. This translates into CASSHVPESNTGELFF. The variable domain in full, with the rest retrieved from reference TRBV5-6 and TRBJ2-2, is DAGVTQSPTHLIKTRGQQVTLRCSPKSGHDTVSWYQQALGQGPQFIFQYYEEEERQRGNFPDRFSGHQFPNYSSELNVNALLLGDSALYLCASSHVPESNTGELFFGEGSRLTVL.

In DNA, the CDR3 is TGTGCCAGCAGTGAAGGTCGCAGTCATGGCTACACCTTC. Its translation is CASSEGRSHGYTF. The chain combines TRBV6-1 with TRBJ1-2; no firm D call. The CDR3 runs 13 residues. The germline V gene has CDR1 MNHNS and CDR2 SASEGT. Trimming stripped 1 base from V and 6 bases from J, with 9 bases between.

The chain recombines TRBV5-1 with TRBJ2-3; 8 bases are shared with TRBD2. Unmatched junction bases numbered 5, after V lost 1 base and J lost 4 bases. In germline, CDR1 is SGHRS, CDR2 YFSETQ. The length of the CDR3 is 15 residues. The CDR3 DNA follows: TGCGCCAGCAGCTTGCTTGGGACTAGTGCAGATACGCAGTATTTT. Its protein is CASSLLGTSADTQYF. Filled out from reference TRBV5-1 and TRBJ2-3, the complete variable domain reads KAGVTQTPRYLIKTRGQQVTLSCSPISGHRSVSWYQQTPGQGLQFLFEYFSETQRNKGNFPGRFSGRQFSNSRSEMNVSTLELGDSALYLCASSLLGTSADTQYFGPGTRLTVL.

V is TRBV5-4 and J is TRBJ1-5; 11 bases map to TRBD1. CDR3 length equals 16 residues. Germline V gene data show CDR1 as SGHNT and CDR2 as YYREEE (reference sequence). V gave up 1 base and J gave up 5 bases; unmatched junction bases: 5. The CDR3 DNA is TGTGCCAGCAGCTTGAAGGGACAGGGGGACGATCAGCCCCAGCATTTT. It is translated as CASSLKGQGDDQPQHF.

This clone was detected only a few times. The V call is TRBV6-5, the J call TRBJ1-5; unclear D gene. CDR3 length: 15 amino acids. V was shortened by 0 bases and J by 0 bases, with 6 bases between the two germline ends. Germline V CDR1 and CDR2: MNHEY, SVGAGI. The DNA of the CDR3 is TGTGCCAGCAGTTACTCGAGTAATAGCAATCAGCCCCAGCATTTT. Protein product: CASSYSSNSNQPQHF.

The rearrangement joins TRBV28 to TRBJ1-1, with 9 bases fitting TRBD1. The CDR3 spans 16 residues. Germline-derived CDR1 and CDR2 are MDHEN and SYDVKM. With V trimmed by 2 bases and J by 2 bases, 6 bases remained unmatched. The CDR3 DNA reads TGTGCCAGCAGTTTACACAGGGGGCGAGGTAACACTGAAGCTTTCTTT. Translated, it gives CASSLHRGRGNTEAFF.

V and J are TRBV4-2 and TRBJ1-5; no definite D call. Trimming cost V 0 bases and J 2 bases, with 5 bases left between them. Germline CDR1 LGHNA, CDR2 YNFKEQ. This CDR3 has 14 residues. In nucleotides, the CDR3 is TGTGCCAGCAGCCAAGATCGGGGCAATCAGCCCCAGCATTTT. This gives the protein CASSQDRGNQPQHF.

The gene calls are TRBV5-6 and TRBJ1-2, with unresolved D. Germline V gene sequence: CDR1 SGHDT, CDR2 YYEEEE. Trimming cost V 2 bases and J 2 bases, with 7 bases left between them. The CDR3 is 13 amino acids. This CDR3 reads CASSLRVNYGYTF. The CDR3 nucleotides read TGTGCCAGCAGCTTACGGGTCAACTATGGCTACACCTTC.

The chain joins TRBV9 to TRBJ2-7; 8 bases agree with TRBD1. The CDR3 runs 13 residues. From germline, CDR1 is SGDLS and CDR2 YYNGEE. J gave up 6 bases and V 2 bases, and 4 bases lay outside the gene matches. The CDR3 region is CASSVGTGPEQYF. CDR3 nucleotides: TGTGCCAGCAGCGTCGGGACAGGCCCCGAGCAGTACTTC.

This rearrangement joins TRBV9 to TRBJ1-3; 7 bases align to TRBD1. The V gene's germline CDR1 is SGDLS and CDR2 YYNGEE. V shed 0 bases and J 4 bases; nucleotides not matched to a gene: 4. The CDR3 contains 15 residues. As DNA, the CDR3 is TGTGCCAGCAGCGTAGGGGGGACAGACGGAAACACCATATATTTT. This encodes CASSVGGTDGNTIYF.

DNA for the CDR3: TGTGCCAGCACCTCTAACAGGCTAAAAAACGAGCAGTACTTC. This translates into CASTSNRLKNEQYF. The rearrangement joins TRBV11-2 to TRBJ2-7, with D tentatively TRBD1 (5 bases). The CDR3 sequence is 14 residues long. The germline V gene encodes CDR1 SGHAT and CDR2 FQNNGV. V was trimmed by 7 bases and J by 5 bases, leaving 18 bases between them.

The sample holds one count of this clone. This chain connects TRBV19 to TRBJ2-1, with unresolved D. Looked up from germline, CDR1 is LNHDA and CDR2 is SQIVND (reference sequence). V was pared by 3 bases and J by 10 bases, with 16 bases between. CDR3 length: 14 amino acids. The CDR3 loop reads CASSITFSYLEQFF. The CDR3 region has the DNA TGTGCCAGTAGTATCACCTTTTCGTACTTGGAGCAGTTCTTC.

Turning to this clone: A junction boundary mismatches the germline segment, possibly from a read error. The V and J genes are TRBV19 and TRBJ2-4; D possibly corresponds to TRBD2 (5 bases). This CDR3 contains 15 residues. Germline V gene sequence: CDR1 LNHDA, CDR2 SQIVND (reference sequence). CDR3 coding DNA: TGTTCCAGTGCGAGGAGGACCGGGGCCAAAAACATTCAGTACTTC. Translation gives CSSARRTGAKNIQYF.